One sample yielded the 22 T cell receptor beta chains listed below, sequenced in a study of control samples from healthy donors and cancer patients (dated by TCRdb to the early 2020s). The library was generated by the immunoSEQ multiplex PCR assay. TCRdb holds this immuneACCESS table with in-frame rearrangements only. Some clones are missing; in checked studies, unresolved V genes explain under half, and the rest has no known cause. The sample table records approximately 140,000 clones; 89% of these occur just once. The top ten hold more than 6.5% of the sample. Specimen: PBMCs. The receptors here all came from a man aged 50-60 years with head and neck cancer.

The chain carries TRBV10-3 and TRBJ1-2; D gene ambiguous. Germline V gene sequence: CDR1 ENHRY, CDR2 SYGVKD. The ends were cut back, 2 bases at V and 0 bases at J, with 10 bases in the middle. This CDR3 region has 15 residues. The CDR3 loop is CAISENSGSNYGYTF. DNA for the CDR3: TGTGCCATCAGTGAGAACAGCGGATCTAACTATGGCTACACCTTC.

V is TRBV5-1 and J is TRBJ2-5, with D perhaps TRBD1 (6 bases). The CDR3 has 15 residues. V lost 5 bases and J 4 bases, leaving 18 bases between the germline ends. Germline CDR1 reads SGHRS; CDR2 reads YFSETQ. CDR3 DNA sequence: TGCGCCAGCAGACTCGACCCAGGGGCCCCAGAGACCCAGTACTTC. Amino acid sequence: CASRLDPGAPETQYF.

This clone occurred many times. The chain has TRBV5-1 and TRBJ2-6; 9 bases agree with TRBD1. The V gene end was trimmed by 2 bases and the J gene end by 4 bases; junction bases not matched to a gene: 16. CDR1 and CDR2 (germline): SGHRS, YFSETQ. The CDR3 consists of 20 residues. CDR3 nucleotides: TGCGCCAGCAGCTTACGATCCTTACAGGGGGCGCGGACCGGGGCCAACGTCCTGACTTTC. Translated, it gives CASSLRSLQGARTGANVLTF.

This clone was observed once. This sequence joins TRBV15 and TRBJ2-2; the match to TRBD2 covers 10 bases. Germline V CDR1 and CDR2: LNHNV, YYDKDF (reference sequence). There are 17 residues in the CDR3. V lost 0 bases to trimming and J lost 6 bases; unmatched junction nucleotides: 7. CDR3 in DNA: TGTGCCACCAGCAGAGATCTCCTAGCGGGGGATGCCGGGGAGCTGTTTTTT. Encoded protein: CATSRDLLAGDAGELFF.

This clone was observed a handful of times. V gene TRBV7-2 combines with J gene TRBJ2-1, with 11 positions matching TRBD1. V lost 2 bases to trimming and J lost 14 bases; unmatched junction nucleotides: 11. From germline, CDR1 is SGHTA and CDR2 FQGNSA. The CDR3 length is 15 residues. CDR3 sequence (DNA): TGTGCCAGCAGCTTAATGGACAGGGGGCTCCCGGAGGAGTTCTTC. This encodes CASSLMDRGLPEEFF.

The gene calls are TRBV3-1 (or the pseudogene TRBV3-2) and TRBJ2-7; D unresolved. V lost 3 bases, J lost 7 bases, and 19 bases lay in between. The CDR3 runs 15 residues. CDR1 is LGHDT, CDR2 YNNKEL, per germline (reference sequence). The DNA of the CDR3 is TGTGCCAGCAGCCAGCGGTCCTCCCGCGTTGGGGAGCAGTACTTC. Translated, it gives CASSQRSSRVGEQYF.

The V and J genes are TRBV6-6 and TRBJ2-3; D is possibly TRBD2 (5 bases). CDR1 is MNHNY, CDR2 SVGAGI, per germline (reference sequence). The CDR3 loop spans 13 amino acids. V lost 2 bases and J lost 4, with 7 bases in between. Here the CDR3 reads CASSYGLADTQYF. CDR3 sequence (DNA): TGTGCCAGCAGTTACGGACTCGCAGATACGCAGTATTTT.

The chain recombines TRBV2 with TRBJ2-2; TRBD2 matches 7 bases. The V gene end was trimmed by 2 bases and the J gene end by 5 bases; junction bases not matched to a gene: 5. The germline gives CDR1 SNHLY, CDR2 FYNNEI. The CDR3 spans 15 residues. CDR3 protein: CASSEMRTSTGELFF. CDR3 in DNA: TGTGCCAGCAGTGAAATGAGGACTAGTACCGGGGAGCTGTTTTTT.

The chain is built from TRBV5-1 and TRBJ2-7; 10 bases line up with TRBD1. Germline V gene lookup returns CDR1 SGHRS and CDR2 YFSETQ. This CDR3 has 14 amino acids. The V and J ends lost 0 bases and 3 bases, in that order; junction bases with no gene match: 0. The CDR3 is CASSLGTGGYEQYF. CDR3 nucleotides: TGCGCCAGCAGCTTGGGGACAGGGGGCTACGAGCAGTACTTC. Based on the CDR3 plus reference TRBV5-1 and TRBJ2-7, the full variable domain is KAGVTQTPRYLIKTRGQQVTLSCSPISGHRSVSWYQQTPGQGLQFLFEYFSETQRNKGNFPGRFSGRQFSNSRSEMNVSTLELGDSALYLCASSLGTGGYEQYFGPGTRLTVT.

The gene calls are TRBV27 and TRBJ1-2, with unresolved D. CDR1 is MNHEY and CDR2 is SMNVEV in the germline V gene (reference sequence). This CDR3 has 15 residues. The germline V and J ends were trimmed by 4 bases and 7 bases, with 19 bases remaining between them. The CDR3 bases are TGTGCCAGCAGTTCTCGGACGCTTCGAGGCGGTGGCTACACCTTC. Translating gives CASSSRTLRGGGYTF.

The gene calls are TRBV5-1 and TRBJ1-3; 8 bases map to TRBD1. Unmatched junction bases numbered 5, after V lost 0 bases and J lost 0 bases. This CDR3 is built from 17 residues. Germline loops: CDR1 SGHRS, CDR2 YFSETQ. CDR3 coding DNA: TGCGCCAGCAGCTTGGCGGGACAGGCGAGCTCTGGAAACACCATATATTTT. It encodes CASSLAGQASSGNTIYF.

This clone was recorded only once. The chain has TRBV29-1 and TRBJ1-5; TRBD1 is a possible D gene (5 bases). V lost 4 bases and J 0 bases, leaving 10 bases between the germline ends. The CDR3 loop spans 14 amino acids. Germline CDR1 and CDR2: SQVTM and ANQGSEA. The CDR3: CSVGGRDSNQPQHF. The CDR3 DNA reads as TGCAGCGTTGGCGGCAGGGATAGCAATCAGCCCCAGCATTTT. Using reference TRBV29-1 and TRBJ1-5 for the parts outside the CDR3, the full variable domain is SAVISQKPSRDICQRGTSLTIQCQVDSQVTMMFWYRQQPGQSLTLIATANQGSEATYESGFVIDKFPISRPNLTFSTLTVSNMSPEDSSIYLCSVGGRDSNQPQHFGDGTRLSIL.

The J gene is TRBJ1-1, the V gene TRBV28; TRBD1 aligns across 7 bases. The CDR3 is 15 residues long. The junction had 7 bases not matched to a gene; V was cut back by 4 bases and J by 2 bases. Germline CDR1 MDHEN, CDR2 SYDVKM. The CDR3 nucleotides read TGTGCCAGCAGTTCCCCCCGACAGGGAAACACTGAAGCTTTCTTT. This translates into CASSSPRQGNTEAFF.

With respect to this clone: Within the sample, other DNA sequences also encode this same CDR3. CDR3: CASSQDWSSGNTIYF. CDR3 DNA: TGCGCCAGCAGCCAAGACTGGAGCTCTGGAAACACCATATATTTT. The V and J genes are TRBV4-1 and TRBJ1-3; no definite D call. Trimming removed 0 bases from V and 0 bases from J, with 6 bases in between. Germline CDR1 MGHRA, CDR2 YSYEKL. This CDR3 has 15 amino acids.

The CDR3 loop is CASSPGTSSYNEQFF. The CDR3 bases are TGTGCCAGCAGCCCTGGGACTAGCTCCTACAATGAGCAGTTCTTC. V usage is TRBV11-3 and J usage is TRBJ2-1; 8 bases fit TRBD2. CDR3 size: 15 residues. V dropped 5 bases and J dropped 0; count of bases not matched to a gene: 3. Germline CDR1 reads SGHNT; CDR2 reads YENEEA.

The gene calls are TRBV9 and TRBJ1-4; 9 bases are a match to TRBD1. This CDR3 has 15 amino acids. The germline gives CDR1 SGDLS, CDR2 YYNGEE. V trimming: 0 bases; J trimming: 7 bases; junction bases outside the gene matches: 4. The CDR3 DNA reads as TGTGCCAGCAGCGTAGGAACAGGGGGCAGTGAAAAACTGTTTTTT. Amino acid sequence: CASSVGTGGSEKLFF.

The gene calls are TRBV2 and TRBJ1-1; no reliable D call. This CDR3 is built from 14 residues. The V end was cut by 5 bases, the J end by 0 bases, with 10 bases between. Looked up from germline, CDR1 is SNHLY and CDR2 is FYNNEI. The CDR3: CASSRGRLNTEAFF. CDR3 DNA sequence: TGTGCCAGCAGTCGCGGCAGGTTGAACACTGAAGCTTTCTTT.

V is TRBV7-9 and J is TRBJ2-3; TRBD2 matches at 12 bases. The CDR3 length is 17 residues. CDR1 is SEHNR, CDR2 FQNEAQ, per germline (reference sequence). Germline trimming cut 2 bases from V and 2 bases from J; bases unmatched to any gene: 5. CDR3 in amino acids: CASSLPGLAGYTDTQYF. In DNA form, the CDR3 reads TGTGCCAGCAGCTTACCCGGACTAGCGGGATACACAGATACGCAGTATTTT.

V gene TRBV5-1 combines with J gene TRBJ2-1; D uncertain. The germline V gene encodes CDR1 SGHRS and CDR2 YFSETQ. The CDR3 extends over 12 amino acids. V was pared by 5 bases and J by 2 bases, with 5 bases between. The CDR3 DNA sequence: TGCGCCAGCAGTGAAGCCTACAATGAGCAGTTCTTC. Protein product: CASSEAYNEQFF.

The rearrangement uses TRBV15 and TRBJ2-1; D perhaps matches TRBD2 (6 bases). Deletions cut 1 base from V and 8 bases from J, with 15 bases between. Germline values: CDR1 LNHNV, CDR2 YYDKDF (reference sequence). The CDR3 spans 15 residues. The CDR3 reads CATSRGAGINDEQFF. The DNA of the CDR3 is TGTGCCACCAGCAGAGGGGCGGGGATCAATGATGAGCAGTTCTTC.

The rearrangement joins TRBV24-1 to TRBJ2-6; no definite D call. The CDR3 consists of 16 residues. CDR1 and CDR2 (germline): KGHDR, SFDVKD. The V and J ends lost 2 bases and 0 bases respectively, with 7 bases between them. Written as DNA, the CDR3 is TGTGCCACCAGTGATTCCGGCGCCTCTGGGGCCAACGTCCTGACTTTC. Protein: CATSDSGASGANVLTF.

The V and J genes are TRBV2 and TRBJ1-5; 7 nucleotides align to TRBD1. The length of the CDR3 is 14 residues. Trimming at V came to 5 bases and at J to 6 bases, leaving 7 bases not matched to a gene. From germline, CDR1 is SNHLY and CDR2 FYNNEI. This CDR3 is CASSRETGTQPQHF. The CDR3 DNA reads TGTGCCAGCAGTCGAGAGACAGGGACTCAGCCCCAGCATTTT.